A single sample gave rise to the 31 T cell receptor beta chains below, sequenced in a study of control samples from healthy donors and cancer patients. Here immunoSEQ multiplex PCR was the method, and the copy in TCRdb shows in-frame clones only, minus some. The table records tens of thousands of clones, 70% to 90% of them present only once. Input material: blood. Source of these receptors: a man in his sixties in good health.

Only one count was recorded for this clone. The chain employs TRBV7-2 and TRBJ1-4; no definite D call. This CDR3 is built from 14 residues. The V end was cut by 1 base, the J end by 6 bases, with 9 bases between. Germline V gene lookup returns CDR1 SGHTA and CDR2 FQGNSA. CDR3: CASSLDRRDEKLFF. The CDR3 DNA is TGTGCCAGCAGCTTAGATAGGCGAGATGAAAAACTGTTTTTT.

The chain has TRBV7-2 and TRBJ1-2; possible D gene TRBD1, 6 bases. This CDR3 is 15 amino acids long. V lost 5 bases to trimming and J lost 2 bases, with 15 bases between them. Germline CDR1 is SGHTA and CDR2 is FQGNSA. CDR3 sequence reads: CASSPRTVSNYGYTF. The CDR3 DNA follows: TGTGCCAGCAGCCCCCGGACAGTTTCAAACTATGGCTACACCTTC.

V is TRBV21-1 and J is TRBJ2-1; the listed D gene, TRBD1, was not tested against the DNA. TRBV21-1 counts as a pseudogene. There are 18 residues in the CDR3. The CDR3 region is CASSKELSTESSYNEQFF. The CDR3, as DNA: TGTGCCAGCAGCAAAGAACTCTCGACAGAGAGCTCCTACAATGAGCAGTTCTTC.

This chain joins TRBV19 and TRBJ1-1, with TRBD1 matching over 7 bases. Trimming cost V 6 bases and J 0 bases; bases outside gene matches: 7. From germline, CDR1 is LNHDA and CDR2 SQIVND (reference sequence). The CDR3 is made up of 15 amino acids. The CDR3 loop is CASRWKGQMNTEAFF. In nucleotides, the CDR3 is TGTGCCAGTAGATGGAAGGGACAGATGAACACTGAAGCTTTCTTT. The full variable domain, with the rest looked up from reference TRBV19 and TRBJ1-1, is DGGITQSPKYLFRKEGQNVTLSCEQNLNHDAMYWYRQDPGQGLRLIYYSQIVNDFQKGDIAEGYSVSREKKESFPLTVTSAQKNPTAFYLCASRWKGQMNTEAFFGQGTRLTVV.

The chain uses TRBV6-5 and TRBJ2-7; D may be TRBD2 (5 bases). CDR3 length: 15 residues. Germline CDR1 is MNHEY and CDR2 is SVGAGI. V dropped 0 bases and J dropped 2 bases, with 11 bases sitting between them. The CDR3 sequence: CASSYSRTATYEQYF. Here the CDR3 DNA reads TGTGCCAGCAGTTACTCCAGGACTGCCACCTACGAGCAGTACTTC.

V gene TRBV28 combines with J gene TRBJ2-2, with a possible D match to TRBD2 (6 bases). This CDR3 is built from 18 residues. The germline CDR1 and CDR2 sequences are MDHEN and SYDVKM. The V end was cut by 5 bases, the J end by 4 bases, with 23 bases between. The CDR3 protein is CASSGASVRDGGTGELFF. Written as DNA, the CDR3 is TGTGCCAGCAGTGGAGCCAGTGTGCGGGATGGAGGCACCGGGGAGCTGTTTTTT.

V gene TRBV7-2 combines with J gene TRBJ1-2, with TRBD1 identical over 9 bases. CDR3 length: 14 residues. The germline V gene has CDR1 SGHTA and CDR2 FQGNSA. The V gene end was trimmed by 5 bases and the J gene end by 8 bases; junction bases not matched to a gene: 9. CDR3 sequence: CASSRGGTGKGYTF. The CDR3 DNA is TGTGCCAGCAGCAGGGGGGGGACAGGGAAAGGCTACACCTTC.

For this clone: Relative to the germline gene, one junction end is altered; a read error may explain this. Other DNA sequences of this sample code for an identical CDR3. CDR3 region: CASSDSTGGNTEAFF. The CDR3 nucleotides read TGTGCCAGCAGTGACTCGACAGGGGGGAACACTGAAGCTTTCTTT. The chain has TRBV6-5 and TRBJ1-1; 9 bases line up with TRBD1. From germline, CDR1 is MNHEY and CDR2 SVGAGI. This CDR3 region has 15 residues.

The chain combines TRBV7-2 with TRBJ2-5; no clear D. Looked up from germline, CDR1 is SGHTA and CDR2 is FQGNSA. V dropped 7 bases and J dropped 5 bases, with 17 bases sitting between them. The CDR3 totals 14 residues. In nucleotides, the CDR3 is TGTGCCAGCACTCCTAACGACCTGGGGGAGACCCAGTACTTC. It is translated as CASTPNDLGETQYF.

DNA of the CDR3: TGTGCCAGCAGGAGAGTTAACTATGGCTACACCTTC. Amino acid sequence: CASRRVNYGYTF. This chain uses TRBV12-3 or TRBV12-4 with TRBJ1-2; D remains unclear. The CDR3 length is 12 residues. V lost 6 bases and J 1 base, leaving 6 bases between the germline ends.

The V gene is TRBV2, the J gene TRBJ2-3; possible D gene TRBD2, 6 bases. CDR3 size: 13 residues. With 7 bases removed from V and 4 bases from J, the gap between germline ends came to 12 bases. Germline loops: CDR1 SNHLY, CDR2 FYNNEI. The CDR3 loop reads CASMAWGADTQYF. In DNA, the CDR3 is TGTGCCAGCATGGCCTGGGGGGCAGATACGCAGTATTTT.

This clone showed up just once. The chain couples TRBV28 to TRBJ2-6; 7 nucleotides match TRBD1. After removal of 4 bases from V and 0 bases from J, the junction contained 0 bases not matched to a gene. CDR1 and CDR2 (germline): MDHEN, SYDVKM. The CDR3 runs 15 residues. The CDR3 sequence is CASSWTGSGANVLTF. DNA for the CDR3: TGTGCCAGCAGTTGGACAGGCTCTGGGGCCAACGTCCTGACTTTC.

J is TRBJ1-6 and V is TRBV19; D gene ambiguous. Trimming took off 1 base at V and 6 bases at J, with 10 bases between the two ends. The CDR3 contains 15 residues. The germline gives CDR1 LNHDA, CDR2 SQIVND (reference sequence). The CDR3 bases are TGTGCCAGTAGTATAGGGGCAGTATCTAATTCACCCCTCCACTTT. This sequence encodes CASSIGAVSNSPLHF.

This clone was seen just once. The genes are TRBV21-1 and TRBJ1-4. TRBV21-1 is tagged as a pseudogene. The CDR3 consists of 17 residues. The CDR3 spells CASSKGEPSPSNEKLFF. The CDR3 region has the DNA TGTGCCAGCAGCAAAGGCGAACCCTCTCCTTCTAATGAAAAACTGTTTTTT.

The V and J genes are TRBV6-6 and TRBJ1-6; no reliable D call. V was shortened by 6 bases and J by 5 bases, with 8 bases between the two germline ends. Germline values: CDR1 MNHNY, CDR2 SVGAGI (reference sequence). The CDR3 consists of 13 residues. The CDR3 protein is CASSFGDNSPLHF. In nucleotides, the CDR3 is TGTGCCAGCAGCTTCGGGGATAATTCACCCCTCCACTTT.

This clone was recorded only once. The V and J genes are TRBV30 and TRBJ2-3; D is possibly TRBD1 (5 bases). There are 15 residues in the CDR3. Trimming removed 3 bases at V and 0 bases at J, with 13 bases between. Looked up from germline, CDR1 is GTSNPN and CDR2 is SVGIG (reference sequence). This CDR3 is CAWRRQFASTDTQYF. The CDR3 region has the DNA TGTGCCTGGAGGAGACAGTTCGCTAGCACAGATACGCAGTATTTT.

CDR3 protein: CASSFFPGTEQYF. CDR3 sequence (DNA): TGTGCCAGCAGTTTCTTCCCAGGGACCGAGCAGTACTTC. The rearrangement links TRBV27 to TRBJ2-7; the D call may be TRBD1 or TRBD2 (5 bases each). Germline CDR1 reads MNHEY; CDR2 reads SMNVEV (reference sequence). V was cut by 3 bases and J by 6 bases, with 12 bases left in between. The CDR3 loop spans 13 amino acids.

The CDR3 DNA reads as TGTGCCAGCAGCCCCAGGGGATCCTATGGCTACACCTTC. Its protein is CASSPRGSYGYTF. This chain joins TRBV27 and TRBJ1-2, with D perhaps TRBD1 (6 bases). With 6 bases removed from V and 4 bases from J, the gap between germline ends came to 12 bases. The CDR3 is 13 amino acids. CDR1 and CDR2 from the germline V gene are MNHEY and SMNVEV (reference sequence).

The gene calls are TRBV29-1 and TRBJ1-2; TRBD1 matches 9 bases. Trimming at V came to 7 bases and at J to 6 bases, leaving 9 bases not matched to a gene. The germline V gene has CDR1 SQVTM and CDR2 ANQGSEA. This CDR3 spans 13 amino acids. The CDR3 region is CSATGGVWDGYTF. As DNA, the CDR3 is TGCAGCGCCACAGGGGGCGTTTGGGATGGCTACACCTTC.

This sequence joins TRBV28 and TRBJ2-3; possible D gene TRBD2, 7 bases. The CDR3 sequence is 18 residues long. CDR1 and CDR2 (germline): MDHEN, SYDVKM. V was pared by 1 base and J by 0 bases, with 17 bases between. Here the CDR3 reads CASSLSVGGGPSTDTQYF. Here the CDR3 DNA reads TGTGCCAGCAGTTTATCTGTGGGGGGGGGCCCAAGCACAGATACGCAGTATTTT.

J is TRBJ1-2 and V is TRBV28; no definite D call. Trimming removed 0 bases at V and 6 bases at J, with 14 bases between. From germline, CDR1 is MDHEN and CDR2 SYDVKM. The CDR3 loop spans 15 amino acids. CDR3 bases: TGTGCCAGCAGTTTATGGTTGGAACACAGCGATGGCTACACCTTC. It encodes CASSLWLEHSDGYTF.

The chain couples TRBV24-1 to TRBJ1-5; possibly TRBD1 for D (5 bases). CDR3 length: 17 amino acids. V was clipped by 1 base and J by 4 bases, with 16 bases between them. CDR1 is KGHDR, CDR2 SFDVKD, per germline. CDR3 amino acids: CATSDFGGSGGNQPQHF. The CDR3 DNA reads TGTGCCACCAGTGATTTTGGCGGCTCGGGGGGGAATCAGCCCCAGCATTTT.

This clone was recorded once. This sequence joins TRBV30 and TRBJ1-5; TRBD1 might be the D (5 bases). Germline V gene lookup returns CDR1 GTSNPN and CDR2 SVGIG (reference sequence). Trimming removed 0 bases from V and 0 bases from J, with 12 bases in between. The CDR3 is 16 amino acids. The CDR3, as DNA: TGTGCCTGGAGTGTCTCGACAGCGAGTAGCAATCAGCCCCAGCATTTT. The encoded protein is CAWSVSTASSNQPQHF.

The CDR3: CASSLVGIYSNQPQHF. The CDR3 DNA follows: TGTGCCAGCAGCTTGGTTGGAATTTATAGCAATCAGCCCCAGCATTTT. The V call is TRBV5-8, the J call TRBJ1-5; D is ambiguous. V lost 0 bases to trimming and J lost 0 bases, with 10 bases between them. This CDR3 has 16 residues. CDR1 is SGHTS, CDR2 YDEGEE, per germline. The variable domain in full, with the rest retrieved from reference TRBV5-8 and TRBJ1-5, is EAGVTQSPTHLIKTRGQQATLRCSPISGHTSVYWYQQALGLGLQFLLWYDEGEERNRGNFPPRFSGRQFPNYSSELNVNALELEDSALYLCASSLVGIYSNQPQHFGDGTRLSIL.

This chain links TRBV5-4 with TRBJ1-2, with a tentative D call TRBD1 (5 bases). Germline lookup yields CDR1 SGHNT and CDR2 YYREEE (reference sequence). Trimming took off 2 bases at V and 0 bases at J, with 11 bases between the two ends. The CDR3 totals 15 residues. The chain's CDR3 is CASSLRGPSNYGYTF. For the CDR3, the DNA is TGTGCCAGCAGCTTACGGGGACCTTCTAACTATGGCTACACCTTC.

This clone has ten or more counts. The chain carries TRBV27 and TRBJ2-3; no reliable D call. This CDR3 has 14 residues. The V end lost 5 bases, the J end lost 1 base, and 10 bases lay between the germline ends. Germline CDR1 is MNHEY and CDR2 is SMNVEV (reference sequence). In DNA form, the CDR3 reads TGTGCCAGCAGTCTGGATACTGGCACAGATACGCAGTATTTT. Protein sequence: CASSLDTGTDTQYF.

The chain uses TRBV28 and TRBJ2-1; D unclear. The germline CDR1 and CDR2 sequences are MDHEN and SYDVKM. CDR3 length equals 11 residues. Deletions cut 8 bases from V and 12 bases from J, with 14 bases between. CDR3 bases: TGTGCCAGCTTTGGACGGGTAGGGCAGTTCTTC. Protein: CASFGRVGQFF. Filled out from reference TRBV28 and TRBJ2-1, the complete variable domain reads DVKVTQSSRYLVKRTGEKVFLECVQDMDHENMFWYRQDPGLGLRLIYFSYDVKMKEKGDIPEGYSVSREKKERFSLILESASTNQTSMYLCASFGRVGQFFGPGTRLTVL.

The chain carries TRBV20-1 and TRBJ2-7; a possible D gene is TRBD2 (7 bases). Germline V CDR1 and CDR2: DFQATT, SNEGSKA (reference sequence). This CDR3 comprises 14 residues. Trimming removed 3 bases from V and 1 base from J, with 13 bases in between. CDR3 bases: TGCAGTGCTAGTTTTGCGGGGGCTTCCTACGAGCAGTACTTC. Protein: CSASFAGASYEQYF.

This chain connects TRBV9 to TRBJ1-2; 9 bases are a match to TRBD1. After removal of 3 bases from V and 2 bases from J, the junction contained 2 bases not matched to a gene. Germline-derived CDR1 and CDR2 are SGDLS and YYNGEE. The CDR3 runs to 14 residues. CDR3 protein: CASSAGQGNYGYTF. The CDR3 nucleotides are TGTGCCAGCAGCGCCGGACAGGGGAACTATGGCTACACCTTC.

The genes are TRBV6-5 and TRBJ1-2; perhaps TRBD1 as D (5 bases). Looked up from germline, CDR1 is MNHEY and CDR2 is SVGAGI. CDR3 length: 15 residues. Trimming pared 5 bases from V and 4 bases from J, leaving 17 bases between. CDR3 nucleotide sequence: TGTGCCAGCAGTAACCGAGGGACGCCTACCTATGGCTACACCTTC. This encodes CASSNRGTPTYGYTF.

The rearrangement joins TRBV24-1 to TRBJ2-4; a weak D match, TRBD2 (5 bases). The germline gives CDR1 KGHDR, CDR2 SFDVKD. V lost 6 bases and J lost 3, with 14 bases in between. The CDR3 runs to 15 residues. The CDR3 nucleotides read TGTGCCACCAGTCTCGGAGGAGCGTACAAAAACATTCAGTACTTC. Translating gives CATSLGGAYKNIQYF.